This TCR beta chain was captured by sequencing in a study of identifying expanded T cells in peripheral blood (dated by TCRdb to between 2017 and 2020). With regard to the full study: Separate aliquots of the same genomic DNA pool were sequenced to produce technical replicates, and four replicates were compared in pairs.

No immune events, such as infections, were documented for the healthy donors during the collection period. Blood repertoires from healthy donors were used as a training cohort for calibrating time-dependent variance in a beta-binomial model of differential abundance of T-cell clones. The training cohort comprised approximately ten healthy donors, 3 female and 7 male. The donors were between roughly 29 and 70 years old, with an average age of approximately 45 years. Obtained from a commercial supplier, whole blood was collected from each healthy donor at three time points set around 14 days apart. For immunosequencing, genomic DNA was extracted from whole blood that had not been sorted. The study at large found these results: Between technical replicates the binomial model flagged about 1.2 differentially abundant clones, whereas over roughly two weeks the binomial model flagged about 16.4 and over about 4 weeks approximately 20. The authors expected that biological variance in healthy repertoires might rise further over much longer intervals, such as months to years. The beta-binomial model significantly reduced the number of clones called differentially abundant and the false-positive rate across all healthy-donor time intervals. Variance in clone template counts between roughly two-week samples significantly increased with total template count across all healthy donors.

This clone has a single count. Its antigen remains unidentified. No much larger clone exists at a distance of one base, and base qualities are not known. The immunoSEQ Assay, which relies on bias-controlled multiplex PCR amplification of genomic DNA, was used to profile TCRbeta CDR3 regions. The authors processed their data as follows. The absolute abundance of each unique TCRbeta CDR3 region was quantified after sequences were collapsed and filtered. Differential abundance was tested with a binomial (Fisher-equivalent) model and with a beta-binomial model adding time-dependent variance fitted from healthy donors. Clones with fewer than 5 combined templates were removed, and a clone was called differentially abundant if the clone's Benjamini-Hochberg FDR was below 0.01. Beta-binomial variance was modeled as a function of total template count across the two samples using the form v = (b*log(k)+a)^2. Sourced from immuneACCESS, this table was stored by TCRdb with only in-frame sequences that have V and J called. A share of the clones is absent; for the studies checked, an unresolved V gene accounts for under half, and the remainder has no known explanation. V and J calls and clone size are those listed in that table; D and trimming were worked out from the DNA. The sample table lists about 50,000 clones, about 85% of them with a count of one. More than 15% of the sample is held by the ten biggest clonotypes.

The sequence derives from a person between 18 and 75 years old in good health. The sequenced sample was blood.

CDR3 region: CASSKVTNQPQHF. The nucleotides read TGTGCCAGCAGCAAAGTAACAAATCAGCCCCAGCATTTT. This sequence uses TRBV7-2 and TRBJ1-5, with an unclear D gene assignment. The CDR3 holds 13 amino acids from the cysteine to the phenylalanine. The DNA shown is the 39-base CDR3, in frame from base 1. V is cut by 5 bases and J by 4 bases, and the space between the germline ends is 9 bases. The germline V gene provides CDR1 SGHTA and CDR2 FQGNSA.